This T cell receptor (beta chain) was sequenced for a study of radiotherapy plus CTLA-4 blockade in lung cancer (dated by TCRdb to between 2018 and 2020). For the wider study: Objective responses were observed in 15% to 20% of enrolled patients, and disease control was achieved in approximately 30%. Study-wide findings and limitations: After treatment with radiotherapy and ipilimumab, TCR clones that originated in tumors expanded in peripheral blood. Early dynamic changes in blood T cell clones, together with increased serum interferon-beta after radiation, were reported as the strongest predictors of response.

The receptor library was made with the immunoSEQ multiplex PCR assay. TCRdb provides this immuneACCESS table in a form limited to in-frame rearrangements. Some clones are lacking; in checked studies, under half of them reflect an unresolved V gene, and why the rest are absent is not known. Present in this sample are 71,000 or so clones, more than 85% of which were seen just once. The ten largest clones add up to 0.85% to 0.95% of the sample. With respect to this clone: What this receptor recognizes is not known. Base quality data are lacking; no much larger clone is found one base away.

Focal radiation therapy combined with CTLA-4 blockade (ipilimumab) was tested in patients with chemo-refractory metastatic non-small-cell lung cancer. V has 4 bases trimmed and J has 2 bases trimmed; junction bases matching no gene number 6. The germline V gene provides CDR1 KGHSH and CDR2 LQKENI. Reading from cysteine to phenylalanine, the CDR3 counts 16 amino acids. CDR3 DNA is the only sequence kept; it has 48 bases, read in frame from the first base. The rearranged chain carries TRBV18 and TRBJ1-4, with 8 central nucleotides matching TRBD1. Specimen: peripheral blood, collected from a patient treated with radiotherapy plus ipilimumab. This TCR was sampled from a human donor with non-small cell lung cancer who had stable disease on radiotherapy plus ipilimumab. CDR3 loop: CASSLLGDRTNEKLFF. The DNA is TGTGCCAGCTCACTTCTGGGGGACAGGACTAATGAAAAACTGTTTTTT.